This TCR beta chain was captured by sequencing in a study of T cells in Graves' hyperthyroidism and ophthalmopathy. In its sample, this clonotype was seen many times. Germline CDR1 reads SGHDT; CDR2 reads YYEEEE. This CDR3 is built from 14 residues. The germline V and J ends were trimmed by 2 bases and 10 bases, with 13 bases remaining between them. Amplification targeted TCR beta CDR3 regions from RNA transcripts. First-round RT-PCR of the TCR CDR3 relied on the HTBI primer set. TCRdb redid the calling of the multiplex PCR reads with MiXCR, one entry per CDR3 protein. Of about 560,000 distinct CDR3 sequences listed, over 15% are singletons.

The material sequenced was blood. This TCR came from a woman younger than 30 with Graves' hyperthyroidism. This sequence joins TRBV5-6 and TRBJ1-6; the D gene is possibly TRBD1 (5 bases). The CDR3 DNA follows: TGTGCCAGCAGCTTCCCCCCAGGGCAATCACCCCTCCACTTT. It translates to CASSFPPGQSPLHF.